This entry features one T cell receptor beta chain sequence. Its antigen is still unknown. Base qualities are not at hand, and no much larger clone is one base apart. These data originate in a study of blood T cell repertoires in COVID-19 (TCRdb year 2020). With respect to the entire study: The collaborator samples originated in the United States, Italy and Spain and spanned the acute and convalescent phases of COVID-19. The material from the prospective study consisted of cDNA or gDNA derived from T cells, B-cell-depleted T cells, or PBMCs. The dataset comprised deeply sampled blood TCRbeta repertoires from subjects exposed to, actively infected with, or recovered from COVID-19. A freely available public database, intended as a resource for researchers studying the immune response to SARS-CoV-2, is where the repertoires were released. The samples were drawn from the first 160 participants of the ongoing ImmuneRACE study and from some 1,300 subjects provided by 6 global collaborators. A de-identified subject ID, COVID-19 status, age in years and sex were almost always included in the sample metadata. HLA class I and class II types, where available, came from metadata supplied by the sample provider rather than from assay-based typing.

TCRbeta CDR3 regions were amplified from genomic DNA using the immunoSEQ Assay, a bias-controlled multiplex PCR. The authors' analysis ran thus. Nucleated cell counts per sample were estimated from amplification of reference gene primers within the assay. To quantify the absolute abundance of each unique TCRbeta CDR3 rearrangement, sequence reads were collapsed and filtered. For each sample, productive Simpson clonality was calculated as the square root of Simpson's diversity index over productive rearrangements. TCRdb took this table from immuneACCESS and kept in-frame rearrangements with V and J called. Such tables lack part of the clones; where checked against another copy, unresolved V genes explain under half of the gap, and the rest is unexplained. V, J and clone size were drawn from that table, and D and trimming were deduced from the DNA. The table for this sample lists about 76,000 clones; more than 75% of them were counted only once. About 10% of the sample goes to the ten largest clones.

From the germline V gene (reference sequence), CDR1 is SEHNR and CDR2 is FQNEAQ. The V and J ends are trimmed by 8 bases and 1 base, leaving 20 bases between them. CDR3 length: 17 amino acids, cysteine to phenylalanine. Solely the CDR3 DNA is kept, with 51 bases framed from the first base. At one collaborating source in Seattle, patients were enrolled during active infection and were followed longitudinally through the course of disease. The collaborating institutions used their own protocols to collect whole blood in K2EDTA tubes. For TCRbeta analysis, collaborators shipped samples in one of three forms: frozen whole blood, isolated PBMCs, or DNA extracted from either of those sample types. Here is what the overall study found, with its caveats: Clinical and demographic metadata were provided uncurated, with the amount varying by source and participant.

The rearranged chain carries TRBV7-9 and TRBJ2-2; TRBD2 could be the D gene, as 5 bases match. The sample was peripheral blood. The receptor's source is a man between 60 and 75 years old with COVID-19, enrolled during active disease. The CDR3 reads as follows: CASQGKVGLLNTGELFF. The DNA reads TGTGCCAGCCAAGGAAAAGTCGGACTCTTGAACACCGGGGAGCTGTTTTTT.